Listed here are 9 T cell receptor beta chains from one sample, sequenced in a study of spatial heterogeneity in lung cancer. TCRdb called the 5' RACE reads again in MiXCR, with one record for every CDR3 protein. This table has tens of thousands of distinct CDR3 sequences, less than 6% appearing once. The time point: sample taken at primary tumor resection. Unsorted whole RNA samples from tumor, nontumor lung or frozen PBMC were sequenced. Sequencing was performed on PBMCs, taken at surgery. The receptors come from a male donor with early-stage non-small cell lung cancer.

This clonotype has just a few counts. J is TRBJ1-1 and V is TRBV18, with D unclear. V shed 2 bases and J shed 4 bases, with 8 bases lying between them. This CDR3 region has 13 residues. Germline CDR1 reads KGHSH; CDR2 reads LQKENI. Written as DNA, the CDR3 is TGTGCCAGCTCACCAACTGCGAGCACTGAAGCTTTCTTT. This codes for CASSPTASTEAFF.

This chain connects TRBV5-8 to TRBJ2-3; the D gene is possibly TRBD2 (5 bases). Germline CDR1 reads SGHTS; CDR2 reads YDEGEE. V lost 0 bases and J 2 bases, leaving 16 bases between the germline ends. The length of the CDR3 is 17 residues. CDR3 coding DNA: TGTGCCAGCAGCTTGGAGGGTGGAGGCAGGATCACAGATACGCAGTATTTT. Encoded protein: CASSLEGGGRITDTQYF.

In this sample, this clonotype turned up many times. The chain combines TRBV20-1 with TRBJ2-3, with D perhaps TRBD1 (6 bases). Germline V lookup: CDR1 DFQATT, CDR2 SNEGSKA (reference sequence). Trimming shortened V by 2 bases and J by 9 bases, and 21 bases separated the two germline ends. The CDR3 consists of 15 residues. The CDR3 DNA sequence: TGCAGTGCTAGATCCCCCAGCACAGATACAGGGACGCAGTATTTT. It specifies CSARSPSTDTGTQYF.

In its sample, this clonotype was seen many times. The chain combines TRBV4-2 with TRBJ1-2; perhaps TRBD1 as D (5 bases). With 1 base removed from V and 4 bases from J, the gap between germline ends came to 10 bases. The CDR3 has 14 residues. The V gene's germline CDR1 is LGHNA and CDR2 YNFKEQ. CDR3 sequence: CASSQATGTYGYTF. CDR3 in DNA: TGTGCCAGCAGCCAAGCTACAGGAACCTATGGCTACACCTTC.

This clonotype came up a few times. CDR3 protein: CAISDRGKDTEAFF. The CDR3 coding sequence is TGTGCCATCAGTGATCGGGGTAAAGACACTGAAGCTTTCTTT. The rearrangement links TRBV10-3 to TRBJ1-1; D is unresolved. Trimming cost V 3 bases and J 3 bases, with 11 bases left between them. Germline V gives CDR1 ENHRY, CDR2 SYGVKD. The CDR3 sequence is 14 residues long.

The table lists this clonotype with many counts. The chain joins TRBV15 to TRBJ2-1, with D perhaps matching TRBD2 (5 bases). Trimming stripped 3 bases from V and 6 bases from J, with 12 bases between. The CDR3 extends over 14 amino acids. Looked up from germline, CDR1 is LNHNV and CDR2 is YYDKDF (reference sequence). CDR3 DNA sequence: TGTGCCACCAGCAGGATTGATGCGGGCAATGAGCAGTTCTTC. This sequence encodes CATSRIDAGNEQFF. The full variable domain, its missing parts supplied by reference TRBV15 and TRBJ2-1, is DAMVIQNPRYQVTQFGKPVTLSCSQTLNHNVMYWYQQKSSQAPKLLFHYYDKDFNNEADTPDNFQSRRPNTSFCFLDIRSPGLGDTAMYLCATSRIDAGNEQFFGPGTRLTVL.

This clonotype was seen repeatedly, ten times or more. The chain has TRBV20-1 and TRBJ1-5, with a possible D match to TRBD1 (5 bases). The CDR3 length is 13 residues. V was shortened by 0 bases and J by 9 bases, with 12 bases between the two germline ends. Germline values: CDR1 DFQATT, CDR2 SNEGSKA (reference sequence). CDR3 region: CSARDGGEGPQHF. The CDR3 DNA is TGCAGTGCTAGAGATGGGGGGGAAGGGCCCCAGCATTTT.

This clonotype has at least ten counts. The rearrangement links TRBV6-5 to TRBJ1-6, with TRBD1 matching 8 bases. V shed 9 bases and J 5 bases; nucleotides not matched to a gene: 9. CDR1 MNHEY and CDR2 SVGAGI come from the germline V gene. The CDR3 spans 15 residues. CDR3 in DNA: TGTGCCAGTTCAACAACGGACAGGGATAATTCACCCCTCCACTTT. Protein sequence: CASSTTDRDNSPLHF.

This clonotype was observed at least ten times. This chain joins TRBV11-2 and TRBJ2-3, with unresolved D. Trimming took off 4 bases at V and 6 bases at J, with 11 bases between the two ends. This CDR3 contains 13 residues. Germline V lookup: CDR1 SGHAT, CDR2 FQNNGV. In DNA, the CDR3 is TGTGCCAGCAGCTCTTGGACCAGGGATACGCAGTATTTT. Protein sequence: CASSSWTRDTQYF.